Presented here are 21 T cell receptor beta chains from one specimen sequenced in a study of T cell changes during pregnancy in multiple sclerosis. The data were produced by immunoSEQ multiplex PCR, yet TCRdb's version contains in-frame clones alone and is incomplete. This table has tens of thousands of clones, about 88% appearing once. The sequences come from CD4+ T cells from peripheral blood mononuclear cells, collected in the first trimester of pregnancy. These TCRs come from a female donor with multiple sclerosis, enrolled in a pregnancy study.

The chain uses TRBV6-5 and TRBJ1-1, with 9 bases lining up with TRBD1. Germline CDR1 and CDR2: MNHEY and SVGAGI. This CDR3 contains 14 residues. Germline trimming cut 6 bases from V and 3 bases from J; bases unmatched to any gene: 5. CDR3 sequence (DNA): TGTGCCAGCAGAAAACGGACAGGGGACACTGAAGCTTTCTTT. This sequence encodes CASRKRTGDTEAFF.

This clone was seen more than once but under ten times. This chain uses TRBV4-1 with TRBJ2-4; TRBD2 agrees at 7 bases. The CDR3 has 19 amino acids. Germline loops: CDR1 MGHRA, CDR2 YSYEKL. V was clipped by 1 base and J by 1 base; unmatched bases: 13. The CDR3 nucleotides are TGCGCCAGCAGCCAAGCGCTCGCGGCGGGGGTAGTGGCCAAAAACATTCAGTACTTC. This translates into CASSQALAAGVVAKNIQYF.

This chain uses TRBV7-2 with TRBJ1-3; TRBD1 might be the D (6 bases). There are 16 residues in the CDR3. From germline, CDR1 is SGHTA and CDR2 FQGNSA. Trimming removed 5 bases at V and 2 bases at J, with 16 bases between. DNA for the CDR3: TGTGCCAGCAGCCCATCTACAGGGTTCGCTGGAAACACCATATATTTT. This sequence encodes CASSPSTGFAGNTIYF.

This chain connects TRBV30 to TRBJ1-4; tentatively, D is TRBD1 (6 bases). The CDR3 spans 13 residues. Deletions cut 4 bases from V and 7 bases from J, with 13 bases between. Per the germline V gene, CDR1 is GTSNPN and CDR2 is SVGIG (reference sequence). The CDR3 coding sequence is TGTGCCTGGACTGGGACATTGGGTGAAAAACTGTTTTTT. Encoded protein: CAWTGTLGEKLFF.

With regard to this clone: The sample carries other DNA sequences with the same CDR3. The chain joins TRBV27 to TRBJ2-1, with 14 positions matching TRBD2. V lost 6 bases to trimming and J lost 1 base; unmatched junction nucleotides: 23. This CDR3 is 23 amino acids long. Germline loops: CDR1 MNHEY, CDR2 SMNVEV (reference sequence). CDR3 loop: CASSILRGRMGLAGVRSYNEQFF. The CDR3 bases are TGTGCCAGCAGCATCCTGCGGGGTCGGATGGGACTAGCGGGAGTAAGATCCTACAATGAGCAGTTCTTC.

CDR3 sequence reads: CASSRGQSPSTDTQYF. The CDR3 bases are TGTGCCAGCTCACGGGGACAGTCTCCTAGCACAGATACGCAGTATTTT. V is TRBV18 and J is TRBJ2-3, with 7 nucleotides matching TRBD1. The CDR3 has 16 amino acids. Germline-derived CDR1 and CDR2 are KGHSH and LQKENI. The V gene end was trimmed by 4 bases and the J gene end by 0 bases; junction bases not matched to a gene: 7. Full variable domain (missing parts from reference TRBV18 and TRBJ2-3): NAGVMQNPRHLVRRRGQEARLRCSPMKGHSHVYWYRQLPEEGLKFMVYLQKENIIDESGMPKERFSAEFPKEGPSILRIQQVVRGDSAAYFCASSRGQSPSTDTQYFGPGTRLTVL.

Only a few counts were recorded for this clone. This chain connects TRBV5-1 to TRBJ1-1; D is unclear. CDR3 length: 14 amino acids. CDR1 is SGHRS and CDR2 is YFSETQ in the germline V gene. The V and J ends lost 3 bases and 1 base respectively, with 10 bases between them. The CDR3 spells CASSSLTSNTEAFF. The CDR3 DNA reads as TGCGCCAGCAGCTCCCTGACATCGAACACTGAAGCTTTCTTT.

This clone has a single count. CDR3 residues: CASSYSTGSGANVLTF. The CDR3, as DNA: TGTGCCAGCAGTTACTCCACGGGCTCTGGGGCCAACGTCCTGACTTTC. The chain uses TRBV6-5 and TRBJ2-6; D uncertain. The germline gives CDR1 MNHEY, CDR2 SVGAGI. Trimming took off 0 bases at V and 0 bases at J, with 6 bases between the two ends. This CDR3 region has 16 residues.

The chain links TRBV28 to TRBJ1-4; 10 bases are shared with TRBD1. Unmatched junction bases numbered 5, after V lost 5 bases and J lost 8 bases. CDR1 MDHEN and CDR2 SYDVKM come from the germline V gene. The CDR3 spans 14 residues. The CDR3 spells CASSGGQGREKLFF. The CDR3 bases are TGTGCCAGCAGTGGGGGACAGGGGAGGGAAAAACTGTTTTTT.

In this sample, this clone turned up a few times. This chain links TRBV7-2 with TRBJ1-5; D might be TRBD1 (5 bases). V was cut by 5 bases and J by 2 bases, with 13 bases left in between. CDR3 length: 15 residues. Germline V CDR1 and CDR2: SGHTA, FQGNSA. The CDR3 protein is CASSIGEVGNQPQHF. The CDR3 coding sequence is TGTGCCAGCAGCATAGGGGAGGTTGGCAATCAGCCCCAGCATTTT.

This clone came up a few times. The gene calls are TRBV7-9 and TRBJ1-2; D unresolved. With 5 bases removed from V and 3 bases from J, the gap between germline ends came to 10 bases. The CDR3 is made up of 13 amino acids. In germline, CDR1 is SEHNR, CDR2 FQNEAQ (reference sequence). The CDR3 DNA sequence: TGTGCCAGCAGCCCCGGGGAGGACTATGGCTACACCTTC. Translation gives CASSPGEDYGYTF. Variable domain in full (rest from reference TRBV7-9 and TRBJ1-2): DTGVSQNPRHKITKRGQNVTFRCDPISEHNRLYWYRQTLGQGPEFLTYFQNEAQLEKSRLLSDRFSAERPKGSFSTLEIQRTEQGDSAMYLCASSPGEDYGYTFGSGTRLTVV.

The V gene is TRBV2, the J gene TRBJ2-2; 7 nucleotides line up with TRBD1. With V trimmed by 6 bases and J by 0 bases, 4 bases remained unmatched. There are 15 residues in the CDR3. Germline-derived CDR1 and CDR2 are SNHLY and FYNNEI. The CDR3 region is CASSWDSPNTGELFF. The CDR3 DNA reads TGTGCCAGCAGCTGGGACAGCCCGAACACCGGGGAGCTGTTTTTT. The full variable domain, in which reference TRBV2 and TRBJ2-2 provide the parts outside the CDR3, is EPEVTQTPSHQVTQMGQEVILRCVPISNHLYFYWYRQILGQKVEFLVSFYNNEISEKSEIFDDQFSVERPDGSNFTLKIRSTKLEDSAMYFCASSWDSPNTGELFFGEGSRLTVL.

The chain employs TRBV4-1 and TRBJ2-5; 9 bases are shared with TRBD2. Germline CDR1 is MGHRA and CDR2 is YSYEKL. The J segment lost 5 bases and the V segment lost 5 bases, leaving 9 bases of the junction unmatched. CDR3 length: 15 amino acids. In DNA, the CDR3 is TGCGCCAGCAGCACAGGGCCAGCGGGAGGCGAGACCCAGTACTTC. It encodes CASSTGPAGGETQYF.

J is TRBJ2-3 and V is TRBV19, with 7 positions matching TRBD1. Germline-derived CDR1 and CDR2 are LNHDA and SQIVND (reference sequence). V was clipped by 1 base and J by 6 bases; unmatched bases: 4. CDR3 length: 14 amino acids. The CDR3, as DNA: TGTGCCAGTAGTATAGCGGCCAGGGGGGATACGCAGTATTTT. Protein sequence: CASSIAARGDTQYF.

The V and J genes are TRBV10-3 and TRBJ2-5; possible D gene TRBD2, 5 bases. The CDR3 consists of 14 residues. V was trimmed by 0 bases and J by 4 bases, leaving 9 bases between them. Germline CDR1 reads ENHRY; CDR2 reads SYGVKD. DNA of the CDR3: TGTGCCATCAGTGAGTCCGGAGGAGGAGAGACCCAGTACTTC. Amino acid sequence: CAISESGGGETQYF.

CDR3 sequence (DNA): TGTGCCAGCACTAAACCCGGGACAGGGAGTGAAAAACTGTTTTTT. This sequence encodes CASTKPGTGSEKLFF. V gene TRBV2 combines with J gene TRBJ1-4; 9 bases are a match to TRBD1. V lost 7 bases to trimming and J lost 7 bases; unmatched junction nucleotides: 10. Looked up from germline, CDR1 is SNHLY and CDR2 is FYNNEI. The CDR3 runs 15 residues.

The rearrangement joins TRBV19 to TRBJ2-2; 13 bases agree with TRBD2. CDR1 is LNHDA and CDR2 is SQIVND in the germline V gene (reference sequence). V lost 7 bases and J lost 3; bases outside the gene matches: 8. The CDR3 loop spans 17 amino acids. The CDR3 nucleotides read TGTGCCAGTACCCCGGGACTAGCGGGACCGTACACCGGGGAGCTGTTTTTT. This translates into CASTPGLAGPYTGELFF.

CDR3 region: CASSVRQGLNTGELFF. The DNA for the CDR3 is TGCGCCAGCAGCGTCCGACAGGGACTTAACACCGGGGAGCTGTTTTTT. V is TRBV5-1 and J is TRBJ2-2; D possibly corresponds to TRBD1 (7 bases). The CDR3 is made up of 16 amino acids. V lost 4 bases and J lost 2, with 15 bases in between. Germline V gene sequence: CDR1 SGHRS, CDR2 YFSETQ.

This clone showed up just a few times. The rearrangement joins TRBV7-2 to TRBJ1-6, with a possible D match to TRBD1 (5 bases). In germline, CDR1 is SGHTA, CDR2 FQGNSA. V lost 5 bases and J lost 8, with 16 bases in between. The CDR3 covers 15 residues. The CDR3 sequence: CASSPRAGYDSPLHF. CDR3 DNA: TGTGCCAGCAGCCCCAGGGCGGGGTATGATTCACCCCTCCACTTT. Filled out from reference TRBV7-2 and TRBJ1-6, the complete variable domain reads GAGVSQSPSNKVTEKGKDVELRCDPISGHTALYWYRQSLGQGLEFLIYFQGNSAPDKSGLPSDRFSAERTGGSVSTLTIQRTQQEDSAVYLCASSPRAGYDSPLHFGNGTRLTVT.

The chain uses TRBV6-4 and TRBJ2-7; D remains unclear. CDR1 MRHNA and CDR2 SNTAGT come from the germline V gene. The CDR3 spans 11 residues. V was trimmed by 7 bases and J by 6 bases, leaving 10 bases between them. The CDR3 loop reads CASTENSEQYF. The CDR3 nucleotides read TGTGCCAGCACTGAGAACAGCGAGCAGTACTTC.

The V call is TRBV19, the J call TRBJ2-7; 8 bases align to TRBD2. V was pared by 2 bases and J by 4 bases, with 10 bases of the junction left unmatched. Germline V gene lookup returns CDR1 LNHDA and CDR2 SQIVND (reference sequence). The length of the CDR3 is 16 residues. The CDR3 loop reads CASSISAGVLVYEQYF. The DNA of the CDR3 is TGTGCCAGTAGTATATCAGCGGGAGTCTTAGTATACGAGCAGTACTTC.